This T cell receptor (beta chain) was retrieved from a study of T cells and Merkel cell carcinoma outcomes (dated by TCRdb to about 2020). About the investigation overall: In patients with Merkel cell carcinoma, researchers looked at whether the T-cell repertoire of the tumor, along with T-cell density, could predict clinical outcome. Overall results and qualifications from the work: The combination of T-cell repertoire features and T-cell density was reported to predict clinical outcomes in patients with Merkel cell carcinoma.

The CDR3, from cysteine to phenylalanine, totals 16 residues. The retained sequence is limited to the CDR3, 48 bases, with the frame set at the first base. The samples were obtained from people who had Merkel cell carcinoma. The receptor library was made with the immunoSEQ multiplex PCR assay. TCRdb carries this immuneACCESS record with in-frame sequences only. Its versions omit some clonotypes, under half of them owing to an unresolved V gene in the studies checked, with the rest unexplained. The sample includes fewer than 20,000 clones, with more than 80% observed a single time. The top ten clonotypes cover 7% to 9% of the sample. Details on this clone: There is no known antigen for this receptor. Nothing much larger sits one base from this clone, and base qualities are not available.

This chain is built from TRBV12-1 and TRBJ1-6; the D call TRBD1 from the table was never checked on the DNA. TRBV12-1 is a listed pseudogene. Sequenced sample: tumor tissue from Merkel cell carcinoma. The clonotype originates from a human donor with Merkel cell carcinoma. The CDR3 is CASSFVVGQGQSPLHF. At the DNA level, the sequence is TGTGCCAGCAGCTTTGTGGTAGGGCAGGGGCAGTCACCCCTCCACTTT.